The 12 T cell receptor beta chains reported below all come from one sample, sequenced in a study of T cell repertoires in cytomegalovirus infection. In TCRdb, the reads were re-called with MiXCR into one record per CDR3 protein. This table holds 300,000 to 400,000 distinct CDR3 sequences, 25% found once. These receptors have no identified antigens. Sample: cultured PBMCs, taken from culture after CMV antigen stimulation. The source is a human donor in good health (CMV status not recorded). Some clones in this sample may be carry-over from other donors' samples.

The genes are TRBV6-6 and TRBJ2-7; D perhaps matches TRBD2 (6 bases). The ends were cut back, 2 bases at V and 2 bases at J, with 10 bases in the middle. The CDR3 runs 14 residues. CDR1 and CDR2 (germline): MNHNY, SVGAGI (reference sequence). CDR3 residues: CASSYGGSPYEQYV. Written as DNA, the CDR3 is TGTGCCAGCAGTTACGGAGGGTCTCCCTACGAGCAGTACGTC.

This chain connects TRBV7-3 to TRBJ2-2, with D tentatively TRBD2 (7 bases). The CDR3 loop spans 14 amino acids. Per the germline V gene, CDR1 is SGHTA and CDR2 is FQGTGA. With 2 bases removed from V and 6 bases from J, the gap between germline ends came to 10 bases. The CDR3 protein is CASSLGGAAGELFF. The CDR3 DNA reads TGTGCCAGCAGCTTAGGGGGGGCTGCCGGGGAGCTGTTTTTT.

This clonotype was counted between two and nine times. The V call is TRBV11-2, the J call TRBJ1-2, with 9 bases lining up with TRBD1. The length of the CDR3 is 17 residues. CDR1 SGHAT and CDR2 FQNNGV come from the germline V gene. The J segment lost 2 bases and the V segment lost 1 base, leaving 8 bases of the junction unmatched. The CDR3 protein is CASSLAISGTGNYGYTF. CDR3 nucleotides: TGTGCCAGCAGCTTAGCCATCTCCGGGACAGGGAACTATGGCTACACCTTC.

A few counts support this clonotype. V usage is TRBV28 and J usage is TRBJ1-5, with D maybe TRBD1 (5 bases). CDR1 is MDHEN and CDR2 is SYDVKM in the germline V gene. With 4 bases removed from V and 4 bases from J, the gap between germline ends came to 14 bases. CDR3 size: 15 residues. Here the CDR3 reads CASSSRVFGNQPQHF. CDR3 bases: TGTGCCAGCAGTTCCAGGGTTTTTGGGAATCAGCCCCAGCATTTT.

The V and J genes are TRBV19 and TRBJ2-1; TRBD2 agrees at 7 bases. Germline lookup yields CDR1 LNHDA and CDR2 SQIVND (reference sequence). J lost 3 bases, V lost 7 bases, and 9 bases had no gene match. The CDR3 covers 15 residues. The CDR3 nucleotides are TGTGCCAGTACGGCCGGCGGGGGAAACTACAATGAGCAGTTCTTC. Translating it yields CASTAGGGNYNEQFF. The full variable domain, with the rest looked up from reference TRBV19 and TRBJ2-1, is DGGITQSPKYLFRKEGQNVTLSCEQNLNHDAMYWYRQDPGQGLRLIYYSQIVNDFQKGDIAEGYSVSREKKESFPLTVTSAQKNPTAFYLCASTAGGGNYNEQFFGPGTRLTVL.

This clonotype was seen many times. The chain employs TRBV10-3 and TRBJ1-5; D is unresolved. The CDR3 is made up of 13 amino acids. Germline V gives CDR1 ENHRY, CDR2 SYGVKD. Trimming cost V 5 bases and J 3 bases, with 8 bases left between them. CDR3 DNA sequence: TGTGCCATCAGTAGAGAACTCAATCAGCCCCAGCATTTT. Encoded protein: CAISRELNQPQHF.

This clonotype was seen only a few times. The V gene is TRBV10-3, the J gene TRBJ2-1, with 8 bases matching TRBD1. CDR3 length equals 15 residues. Germline V gene sequence: CDR1 ENHRY, CDR2 SYGVKD. J was trimmed by 9 bases and V by 5 bases; bases with no gene match: 12. This CDR3 is CAISSGTGLAREQFF. In nucleotides, the CDR3 is TGTGCCATCAGTTCCGGGACAGGCCTCGCGCGTGAGCAGTTCTTC.

As regards this clonotype: Relative to the germline gene, one junction end is altered; a read error may explain this. V is TRBV20-1 and J is TRBJ1-1; no reliable D call. The CDR3 totals 10 residues. The germline V gene has CDR1 DFQATT and CDR2 SNEGSKA (reference sequence). This CDR3 reads CSASDLIQSF. Written as DNA, the CDR3 is TGCAGTGCTTCAGATCTAATACAGTCTTTT.

This clonotype was detected many times. The rearrangement links TRBV7-2 to TRBJ2-3; 8 bases line up with TRBD2. The CDR3 loop spans 17 amino acids. Germline assignment: CDR1 SGHTA and CDR2 FQGNSA. Unmatched junction bases numbered 7, after V lost 2 bases and J lost 0 bases. CDR3 sequence reads: CASSLTSGLGSTDTQYF. The CDR3 DNA follows: TGTGCCAGCAGCTTAACATCGGGACTAGGGAGCACAGATACGCAGTATTTT.

The chain combines TRBV7-9 with TRBJ2-1, with TRBD2 as a possible D gene (6 bases). Germline V lookup: CDR1 SEHNR, CDR2 FQNEAQ (reference sequence). The CDR3 is 14 amino acids. V was clipped by 5 bases and J by 6 bases, with 14 bases between them. CDR3 DNA sequence: TGTGCCAGCAGCGGACTATTCGGCAGCAATGAGCAGTTCTTC. This gives the protein CASSGLFGSNEQFF.

The J gene is TRBJ2-1, the V gene TRBV10-3; TRBD2 matches at 8 bases. Germline trimming cut 7 bases from V and 10 bases from J; bases unmatched to any gene: 12. Germline V gene sequence: CDR1 ENHRY, CDR2 SYGVKD. The CDR3 loop spans 14 amino acids. CDR3 bases: TGTGCCATCACCCCGGGGGGGGCCGGGGGAGAGCAGTTCTTC. It codes for CAITPGGAGGEQFF.

The sample holds many counts of this clonotype. CDR3 in DNA: TGCGCCAGCAGACGAGAACTAGCGGGAAGCTCCTACAATGAGCAGTTCTTC. Its protein is CASRRELAGSSYNEQFF. V and J are TRBV4-1 and TRBJ2-1; 10 bases align to TRBD2. The length of the CDR3 is 17 residues. Germline V lookup: CDR1 MGHRA, CDR2 YSYEKL. V was pared by 6 bases and J by 0 bases, with 8 bases of the junction left unmatched.